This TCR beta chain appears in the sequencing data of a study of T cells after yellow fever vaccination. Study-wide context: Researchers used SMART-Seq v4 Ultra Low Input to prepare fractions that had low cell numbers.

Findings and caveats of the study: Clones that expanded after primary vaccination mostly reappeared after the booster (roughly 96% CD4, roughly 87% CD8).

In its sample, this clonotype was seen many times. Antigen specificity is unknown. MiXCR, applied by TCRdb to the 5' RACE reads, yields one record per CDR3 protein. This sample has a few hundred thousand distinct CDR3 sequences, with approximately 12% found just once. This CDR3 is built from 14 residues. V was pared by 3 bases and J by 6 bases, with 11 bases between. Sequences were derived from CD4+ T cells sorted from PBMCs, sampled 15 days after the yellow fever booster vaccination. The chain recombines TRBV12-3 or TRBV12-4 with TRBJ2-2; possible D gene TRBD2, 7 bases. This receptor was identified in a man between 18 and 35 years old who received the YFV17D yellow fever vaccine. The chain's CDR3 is CASSLGGAPGELFF. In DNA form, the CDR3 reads TGTGCCAGCAGTTTGGGGGGGGCCCCCGGGGAGCTGTTTTTT.